This passage covers 19 T cell receptor beta chains from one sample sequenced in a study of T-cell reconstitution after alpha-beta-depleted transplantation in children. Preparing the TCRbeta library involved the use of unique molecular identifiers. TCRdb reprocessed the PCR reads with MiXCR, giving one entry per CDR3 protein. The table has fewer than 750,000 distinct CDR3 sequences, under 30% seen once; the top ten hold 14%. The material was PBMCs, mostly from graft donor cells, obtained 360 days after TCRalphabeta/CD19-depleted stem cell transplant. The receptors here all came from a boy under three years old who had a stem cell transplant for acute myeloid leukemia, so the T cells may come from the graft donor.

This clonotype was seen a few times. J is TRBJ1-1 and V is TRBV6-1, with a tentative D call TRBD1 (5 bases). Germline V gives CDR1 MNHNS, CDR2 SASEGT. The CDR3 length is 13 residues. V was cut by 5 bases and J by 6 bases, with 13 bases left in between. CDR3 sequence reads: CASSMGEAAEAFF. For the CDR3, the DNA is TGTGCCAGCAGTATGGGGGAGGCCGCTGAAGCTTTCTTT.

This clonotype showed up many times. The chain links TRBV25-1 to TRBJ2-7, with D perhaps assigned TRBD1 or TRBD2 (5 bases each). CDR1 is MGHDK, CDR2 SYGVNS, per germline. Between the trimmed V and J ends, which lost 4 bases and 4 bases, there was a span of 17 bases. This CDR3 is built from 15 residues. The CDR3 sequence: CASSVRSGTDYEQYF. The DNA of the CDR3 is TGTGCCAGCAGTGTACGATCCGGGACCGATTACGAGCAGTACTTC.

This clonotype was seen a handful of times. This chain links TRBV20-1 with TRBJ2-7; TRBD2 matches 7 bases. The CDR3 runs 13 residues. CDR1 is DFQATT, CDR2 SNEGSKA, per germline (reference sequence). V was pared by 3 bases and J by 1 base, with 3 bases of the junction left unmatched. The CDR3 here is CSASGGGSYEQYV. CDR3 nucleotide sequence: TGCAGTGCTAGTGGGGGGGGATCCTACGAGCAGTACGTC.

The V and J genes are TRBV20-1 and TRBJ1-1; D possibly corresponds to TRBD1 (5 bases). V shed 1 base and J shed 5 bases, with 11 bases lying between them. Germline V gives CDR1 DFQATT, CDR2 SNEGSKA (reference sequence). This CDR3 is built from 13 residues. The CDR3 loop is CSARVTYRTEAFF. In nucleotides, the CDR3 is TGCAGTGCTAGAGTCACGTACAGGACTGAAGCTTTCTTT.

The CDR3 here is CASSLEDARSYEQYF. The CDR3 DNA reads as TGCGCCAGCAGCCTGGAGGACGCCCGCTCCTACGAGCAGTACTTC. This chain links TRBV5-1 with TRBJ2-7; D is possibly TRBD2 (5 bases). Germline lookup yields CDR1 SGHRS and CDR2 YFSETQ. Trimming cost V 4 bases and J 0 bases, with 14 bases left between them. This CDR3 comprises 15 residues.

The V call is TRBV20-1, the J call TRBJ2-1, with TRBD1 matching 7 bases. Losses at the gene ends were 0 bases for V and 1 base for J; bases not matched to a gene: 6. In germline, CDR1 is DFQATT, CDR2 SNEGSKA (reference sequence). The CDR3 length is 16 residues. The CDR3 DNA follows: TGCAGTGCTAGAGATTGGAACAGGGGATCCTACAATGAGCAGTTCTTC. Translated, it gives CSARDWNRGSYNEQFF.

This clonotype appeared many times. This chain links TRBV7-2 with TRBJ2-2, with 8 bases fitting TRBD1. The J segment lost 0 bases and the V segment lost 8 bases, leaving 2 bases of the junction unmatched. This CDR3 is 14 amino acids long. Germline CDR1 SGHTA, CDR2 FQGNSA. The CDR3 nucleotides read TGTGCCAGCGGACAGGGAGCGAACACCGGGGAGCTGTTTTTT. Translating gives CASGQGANTGELFF.

In its sample, this clonotype was seen a few times. The V gene is TRBV20-1, the J gene TRBJ2-7; 9 bases are a match to TRBD2. The CDR3 runs to 16 residues. V gave up 0 bases and J gave up 4 bases; unmatched junction bases: 10. Per germline, CDR1 DFQATT and CDR2 SNEGSKA (reference sequence). CDR3 sequence: CSARERGTSTRYEQYF. The DNA of the CDR3 is TGCAGTGCTAGAGAAAGGGGGACTAGCACTAGATACGAGCAGTACTTC.

This clonotype was recorded at least ten times. CDR3 sequence reads: CSVSTAQGEKLFF. The DNA of the CDR3 is TGCAGCGTTTCTACTGCACAGGGGGAAAAACTGTTTTTT. This chain uses TRBV29-1 with TRBJ1-4; 7 positions agree with TRBD1. The germline V gene has CDR1 SQVTM and CDR2 ANQGSEA. The ends lost 5 bases at V and 8 bases at J; junction bases unmatched: 8. The CDR3 contains 13 residues.

The V and J genes are TRBV7-9 and TRBJ1-1; weak D call: TRBD1 (5 bases). Between the trimmed V and J ends, which lost 5 bases and 4 bases, there was a span of 23 bases. The CDR3 consists of 17 residues. CDR1 and CDR2 from the germline V gene are SEHNR and FQNEAQ (reference sequence). CDR3 DNA sequence: TGTGCCAGCAGCAACCCGTTTCAGGGAGGGCTTCGCACTGAAGCTTTCTTT. Amino acid sequence: CASSNPFQGGLRTEAFF. The whole variable domain, filled in from reference TRBV7-9 and TRBJ1-1, reads DTGVSQNPRHKITKRGQNVTFRCDPISEHNRLYWYRQTLGQGPEFLTYFQNEAQLEKSRLLSDRFSAERPKGSFSTLEIQRTEQGDSAMYLCASSNPFQGGLRTEAFFGQGTRLTVV.

A word on this clonotype: It may be a read error: a sequence one base away is much more abundant. The genes are TRBV20-1 and TRBJ1-2; no definite D call. V was pared by 2 bases and J by 8 bases, with 21 bases between. Germline V gene lookup returns CDR1 DFQATT and CDR2 SNEGSKA (reference sequence). The CDR3 is 15 residues long. The CDR3: CSARPLGGWTHGYTF. For the CDR3, the DNA is TGCAGTGCTAGACCTCTGGGAGGCTGGACTCACGGCTACACCTTC.

This clonotype was seen repeatedly, ten times or more. This rearrangement joins TRBV29-1 to TRBJ2-5, with TRBD1 matching over 8 bases. The CDR3 has 14 residues. Trimming took 3 bases from V and 5 from J; bases not matched to a gene: 8. The germline gives CDR1 SQVTM, CDR2 ANQGSEA. CDR3 sequence reads: CSVEPQGARETQYF. The DNA of the CDR3 is TGCAGCGTTGAGCCCCAGGGGGCGCGGGAGACCCAGTACTTC.

The chain is built from TRBV28 and TRBJ1-2; D not resolved. V shed 6 bases and J shed 0 bases, with 11 bases lying between them. The CDR3 consists of 14 residues. Germline V CDR1 and CDR2: MDHEN, SYDVKM. The CDR3 nucleotides are TGTGCCAGCAGACACCAGGTGGCTAACTATGGCTACACCTTC. Protein: CASRHQVANYGYTF.

The chain links TRBV18 to TRBJ1-2, with D unclear. The CDR3 has 13 residues. V was cut by 1 base and J by 6 bases, with 9 bases left in between. CDR1 and CDR2 (germline): KGHSH, LQKENI. The CDR3 sequence: CASSPQTTDGYTF. The CDR3, as DNA: TGTGCCAGCTCACCACAGACAACTGATGGCTACACCTTC. Full variable domain (rest looked up from reference TRBV18 and TRBJ1-2): NAGVMQNPRHLVRRRGQEARLRCSPMKGHSHVYWYRQLPEEGLKFMVYLQKENIIDESGMPKERFSAEFPKEGPSILRIQQVVRGDSAAYFCASSPQTTDGYTFGSGTRLTVV.

The CDR3 bases are TGTGCCAGCAGCTTAGTGAGTCGGCTAGCGGGGGGGACAGATACGCAGTATTTT. This gives the protein CASSLVSRLAGGTDTQYF. The chain has TRBV11-2 and TRBJ2-3; the match to TRBD2 covers 12 bases. V lost 1 base and J lost 3; bases outside the gene matches: 8. From germline, CDR1 is SGHAT and CDR2 FQNNGV. This CDR3 spans 18 amino acids.

The V and J genes are TRBV25-1 and TRBJ1-2, with unresolved D. CDR1 is MGHDK and CDR2 is SYGVNS in the germline V gene. V shed 1 base and J shed 3 bases, with 6 bases lying between them. CDR3 size: 13 residues. The CDR3 coding sequence is TGTGCCAGCAGTGAATCGGAAGACTATGGCTACACCTTC. It encodes CASSESEDYGYTF.

There are a few counts of this clonotype. The J gene is TRBJ2-7, the V gene TRBV12-3 or TRBV12-4, with 11 bases lining up with TRBD2. Trimming at V came to 6 bases and at J to 4 bases, leaving 5 bases not matched to a gene. CDR3 size: 14 residues. CDR3 sequence (DNA): TGTGCCAGCAGCCATAGCGGGGGGGGATACGAGCAGTACTTC. Amino acid sequence: CASSHSGGGYEQYF.

This clonotype appeared many times. V gene TRBV12-3 or TRBV12-4 combines with J gene TRBJ2-5; unclear D gene. The CDR3 length is 14 residues. Trimming left V 2 bases short and J 4 bases short, with 11 bases between. As DNA, the CDR3 is TGTGCCAGCAGTTTACACCTAGAGACAGAGACCCAGTACTTC. Translated: CASSLHLETETQYF.

The chain recombines TRBV20-1 with TRBJ2-1; TRBD1 matches at 8 bases. V shed 5 bases, J shed 9 bases, and the junction held 9 bases outside the gene matches. The CDR3 extends over 13 amino acids. Looked up from germline, CDR1 is DFQATT and CDR2 is SNEGSKA (reference sequence). The CDR3 bases are TGCAGTGCTGTGGCAGGGGGCCATAGTGAGCAGTTCTTC. This gives the protein CSAVAGGHSEQFF.